This T cell receptor beta chain was found in a study of blood T cell repertoires in COVID-19. Profiling relied on immunoSEQ multiplex PCR, and the TCRdb table lists in-frame clones only, not all of them. The data hold approximately 440,000 clones, with less than 95% observed a single time. Across about two dozen US areas, participants ranged in age from about 18 to 90 years. The study assigned cohorts using participant-reported clinical history. The CDR3 loop spans 14 amino acids. Trimming pared 1 base from V and 4 bases from J, leaving 8 bases between. Germline CDR1 is MNHNS and CDR2 is SASEGT. The rearrangement joins TRBV6-1 to TRBJ1-3; tentatively, D is TRBD1 (6 bases). Sample: PBMCs or T cells enriched from blood (not recorded which). The sequence came from a man younger than 35 who had recovered from COVID-19. Written as DNA, the CDR3 is TGTGCCAGCAGTGAAGACAGGGCAGGAAACACCATATATTTT. This gives the protein CASSEDRAGNTIYF.